Below, 26 T cell receptor beta chains from the same sample are listed, as sequenced in a study of blood T cell repertoires in COVID-19. The protocol was immunoSEQ multiplex PCR, while the TCRdb copy is restricted to in-frame clones and leaves out a portion. The table includes a few hundred thousand clones, approximately 80% detected once. The sample was peripheral blood. The source is a man of 80 years or more with acute or convalescent COVID-19.

CDR3 sequence (DNA): TGTGCCAGCAGGAGGGACATATCCAATTCACCCCTCCACTTT. It translates to CASRRDISNSPLHF. V usage is TRBV2 and J usage is TRBJ1-6; TRBD1 is a possible D gene (6 bases). Per germline, CDR1 SNHLY and CDR2 FYNNEI. V was shortened by 6 bases and J by 7 bases, with 13 bases between the two germline ends. The CDR3 has 14 amino acids.

This chain joins TRBV10-3 and TRBJ1-1, with 9 bases matching TRBD1. The CDR3 has 17 amino acids. CDR1 and CDR2 from the germline V gene are ENHRY and SYGVKD. V shed 6 bases, J shed 6 bases, and the junction held 17 bases outside the gene matches. The DNA for the CDR3 is TGTGCCATCAGCCCGGGACAGGGCCGATCAGTGAGCGCTGAAGCTTTCTTT. It yields the protein CAISPGQGRSVSAEAFF.

The chain has TRBV7-8 and TRBJ2-7; 13 nucleotides align to TRBD2. Germline CDR1 reads SGHVS; CDR2 reads FQNEAQ. With 2 bases clipped from V and 2 bases from J, the junction kept 12 bases outside the gene matches. CDR3 length equals 19 residues. CDR3 sequence reads: CASSLPLAGGYGWTYEQYF. In DNA, the CDR3 is TGTGCCAGCAGCTTACCACTAGCGGGAGGGTATGGGTGGACCTACGAGCAGTACTTC.

This chain uses TRBV28 with TRBJ1-2, with D unresolved. The CDR3 has 13 residues. V lost 6 bases to trimming and J lost 4 bases, with 12 bases between them. Germline V gene data show CDR1 as MDHEN and CDR2 as SYDVKM. CDR3 coding DNA: TGTGCCAGCAGCCCCGCGGGCCCCTATGGCTACACCTTC. This gives the protein CASSPAGPYGYTF.

This clone is a singleton in its sample. The CDR3 loop reads CASSLQGPYSNQPQHF. In DNA form, the CDR3 reads TGTGCCAGCAGCTTACAGGGCCCTTATAGCAATCAGCCCCAGCATTTT. The genes are TRBV7-9 and TRBJ1-5, with D possibly TRBD1 on 5 matching bases. Germline V gene lookup returns CDR1 SEHNR and CDR2 FQNEAQ (reference sequence). The CDR3 is made up of 16 amino acids. The ends were cut back, 2 bases at V and 0 bases at J, with 11 bases in the middle.

The chain uses TRBV2 and TRBJ2-7; 9 nucleotides align to TRBD1. The V gene end was trimmed by 5 bases and the J gene end by 2 bases; junction bases not matched to a gene: 10. Per germline, CDR1 SNHLY and CDR2 FYNNEI. The CDR3 is made up of 16 amino acids. The CDR3 DNA reads TGTGCCAGCAGTTCCCGGGACAGGGTGTTCCCCTACGAGCAGTACTTC. Translated, it gives CASSSRDRVFPYEQYF.

The rearrangement links TRBV7-2 to TRBJ2-3, with 7 bases identical to TRBD2. Trimming cost V 1 base and J 1 base; bases outside gene matches: 5. The CDR3 is made up of 16 amino acids. Germline CDR1 and CDR2: SGHTA and FQGNSA. CDR3 amino acids: CASSLVGTTGTDTQYF. CDR3 sequence (DNA): TGTGCCAGCAGCTTAGTCGGGACTACCGGCACAGATACGCAGTATTTT.

The chain employs TRBV30 and TRBJ2-1, with 14 nucleotides matching TRBD2. The germline V gene has CDR1 GTSNPN and CDR2 SVGIG (reference sequence). The CDR3 is 15 amino acids. The trim removed 0 bases at V and 7 bases at J, leaving 2 bases unmatched. The CDR3 coding sequence is TGTGCCTGGAGTGTTGGGACTAGCGGGAGAAATGAGCAGTTCTTC. This sequence encodes CAWSVGTSGRNEQFF.

This clone has only one observation. The chain recombines TRBV5-1 with TRBJ1-1; 7 positions agree with TRBD1. CDR1 and CDR2 (germline): SGHRS, YFSETQ. J gave up 2 bases and V 3 bases, and 4 bases lay outside the gene matches. The CDR3 spans 14 residues. In DNA, the CDR3 is TGCGCCAGCAGCTACCGGGACAGAAACACTGAAGCTTTCTTT. Translation: CASSYRDRNTEAFF.

This clone occurred a few times. The V gene is TRBV28, the J gene TRBJ2-7; 8 positions match TRBD1. This CDR3 has 15 amino acids. CDR1 and CDR2 (germline): MDHEN, SYDVKM. The J segment lost 1 base and the V segment lost 6 bases, leaving 8 bases of the junction unmatched. The CDR3 DNA reads TGTGCCAGCAGCCAGACAGGGGCGAATTCCTACGAGCAGTACTTC. The encoded protein is CASSQTGANSYEQYF.

This clone was found a few times. The chain joins TRBV5-6 to TRBJ1-6, with a tentative D call TRBD1 (5 bases). Germline CDR1 reads SGHDT; CDR2 reads YYEEEE. V gave up 0 bases and J gave up 7 bases, with 14 bases separating them. The CDR3 spans 16 residues. CDR3 sequence (DNA): TGTGCCAGCAGCTTGGTACCGCGGCGGGGCAATTCACCCCTCCACTTT. Translated: CASSLVPRRGNSPLHF.

V is TRBV19 and J is TRBJ1-3, with TRBD1 as a possible D gene (5 bases). V was shortened by 4 bases and J by 2 bases, with 9 bases between the two germline ends. This CDR3 has 14 amino acids. Per the germline V gene, CDR1 is LNHDA and CDR2 is SQIVND (reference sequence). The CDR3 DNA reads TGTGCCAGTAGTAACAGGATGACTGGAAACACCATATATTTT. Its translation: CASSNRMTGNTIYF.

This chain joins TRBV3-1 (or the pseudogene TRBV3-2) and TRBJ1-5; 8 nucleotides match TRBD1. Germline V CDR1 and CDR2: LGHDT, YNNKEL (reference sequence). With 4 bases clipped from V and 6 bases from J, the junction kept 11 bases outside the gene matches. The CDR3 totals 16 residues. In DNA, the CDR3 is TGTGCCAGCAGCCCTTCCGACAGGGGAGGCGGTCAGCCCCAGCATTTT. As protein: CASSPSDRGGGQPQHF.

The chain is built from TRBV24-1 and TRBJ2-3; the match to TRBD1 covers 11 bases. Looked up from germline, CDR1 is KGHDR and CDR2 is SFDVKD. The CDR3 totals 19 residues. The V segment lost 3 bases and the J segment 1 base; nucleotides outside the gene matches: 11. DNA for the CDR3: TGTGCCACCAGTGATCCTACTCCGGGACAGGGGGGAGGCACAGATACGCAGTATTTT. It encodes CATSDPTPGQGGGTDTQYF.

This rearrangement joins TRBV3-1 (or the pseudogene TRBV3-2) to TRBJ1-2; D perhaps matches TRBD1 (5 bases). Germline V gives CDR1 LGHDT, CDR2 YNNKEL (reference sequence). This CDR3 spans 14 amino acids. V gave up 2 bases and J gave up 8 bases, with 15 bases separating them. The CDR3 region has the DNA TGTGCCAGCAGCCAAATGCAGGGTAGCTACGGCTACACCTTC. Amino acids: CASSQMQGSYGYTF.

The CDR3 loop is CAISDYSSGSGSYNEQFF. Here the CDR3 DNA reads TGTGCCATCAGTGACTACTCCTCGGGTAGCGGAAGCTACAATGAGCAGTTCTTC. This rearrangement joins TRBV10-3 to TRBJ2-1; TRBD2 might be the D (6 bases). The CDR3 has 18 amino acids. Looked up from germline, CDR1 is ENHRY and CDR2 is SYGVKD. Trimming shortened V by 3 bases and J by 3 bases, and 21 bases separated the two germline ends.

The gene calls are TRBV7-2 and TRBJ2-7, with 7 nucleotides matching TRBD2. Germline V gene sequence: CDR1 SGHTA, CDR2 FQGNSA. CDR3 size: 16 residues. Trimming removed 3 bases from V and 2 bases from J; junction bases left unmatched: 10. Here the CDR3 DNA reads TGTGCCAGCAGCTTCAGCTCTAGCGGTGCCCCCTACGAGCAGTACTTC. It yields the protein CASSFSSSGAPYEQYF.

V and J are TRBV6-1 and TRBJ2-7, with 10 nucleotides matching TRBD2. CDR3 length: 16 residues. CDR1 is MNHNS and CDR2 is SASEGT in the germline V gene. V lost 2 bases and J lost 2; bases outside the gene matches: 6. The CDR3: CASSELGLALTYEQYF. The CDR3 DNA sequence: TGTGCCAGCAGTGAACTGGGACTAGCGCTAACCTACGAGCAGTACTTC.

The V gene is TRBV7-3, the J gene TRBJ1-1; no definite D call. Trimming left V 0 bases short and J 1 base short, with 9 bases between. CDR1 SGHTA and CDR2 FQGTGA come from the germline V gene. The CDR3 runs 15 residues. In DNA, the CDR3 is TGTGCCAGCAGCTTAACCGGGGTTGGGAACACTGAAGCTTTCTTT. Translation: CASSLTGVGNTEAFF.

The chain uses TRBV2 and TRBJ1-3; D call uncertain. CDR3 length: 15 amino acids. V was clipped by 0 bases and J by 8 bases, with 14 bases between them. Germline CDR1 and CDR2: SNHLY and FYNNEI. The CDR3 sequence is CASSEALLGGHTIYF. CDR3 DNA: TGTGCCAGCAGTGAAGCGCTACTCGGTGGGCACACCATATATTTT. Together with reference TRBV2 and TRBJ1-3, the CDR3 gives the full variable domain: EPEVTQTPSHQVTQMGQEVILRCVPISNHLYFYWYRQILGQKVEFLVSFYNNEISEKSEIFDDQFSVERPDGSNFTLKIRSTKLEDSAMYFCASSEALLGGHTIYFGEGSWLTVV.

This clone was observed a few times. The rearrangement joins TRBV11-2 to TRBJ1-2; 7 bases are shared with TRBD1. Germline trimming cut 4 bases from V and 5 bases from J; bases unmatched to any gene: 7. The germline V gene has CDR1 SGHAT and CDR2 FQNNGV. The CDR3 has 14 residues. For the CDR3, the DNA is TGTGCCAGCAGCTGGGGACAGCGCTTGTATGGCTACACCTTC. Protein: CASSWGQRLYGYTF.

This clone appeared a few times. The chain combines TRBV5-1 with TRBJ2-1, with 13 positions matching TRBD2. J was trimmed by 7 bases and V by 4 bases; bases with no gene match: 8. Germline CDR1 SGHRS, CDR2 YFSETQ. The CDR3 sequence is 16 residues long. CDR3 sequence reads: CASSPLLAGGPNEQFF. CDR3 nucleotide sequence: TGCGCCAGCAGCCCTCTACTAGCGGGGGGGCCGAATGAGCAGTTCTTC.

The chain recombines TRBV6-6 with TRBJ2-3; TRBD1 matches 7 bases. Trimming removed 6 bases from V and 2 bases from J; junction bases left unmatched: 5. Germline V gene lookup returns CDR1 MNHNY and CDR2 SVGAGI (reference sequence). The CDR3 spans 14 residues. CDR3 in amino acids: CASSLTGDTDTQYF. For the CDR3, the DNA is TGTGCCAGCAGCCTCACAGGGGACACAGATACGCAGTATTTT.

V and J are TRBV6-2 or TRBV6-3 and TRBJ1-6; D is uncertain. CDR1 is MNHEY, CDR2 SVGEGT, per germline. Trimming removed 6 bases at V and 0 bases at J, with 12 bases between. This CDR3 has 16 residues. The chain's CDR3 is CASSTWRSSYNSPLHF. For the CDR3, the DNA is TGTGCCAGCAGCACGTGGCGGAGCTCCTATAATTCACCCCTCCACTTT.

The chain couples TRBV15 to TRBJ2-4; 16 bases agree with TRBD2. V gave up 0 bases and J gave up 0 bases; unmatched junction bases: 11. Per the germline V gene, CDR1 is LNHNV and CDR2 is YYDKDF (reference sequence). The CDR3 totals 22 residues. The CDR3, as DNA: TGTGCCACCAGCAGAGATCTCGGGACTAGCGGGAGGGCCGTTGAAGCCAAAAACATTCAGTACTTC. It yields the protein CATSRDLGTSGRAVEAKNIQYF.

This clone was detected only once. The chain joins TRBV7-2 to TRBJ2-7; no reliable D call. Deletions cut 3 bases from V and 3 bases from J, with 12 bases between. CDR3 length: 14 residues. Germline V CDR1 and CDR2: SGHTA, FQGNSA. CDR3 bases: TGTGCCAGCAGCTTTAACGTAGGAGTCTACGAGCAGTACTTC. Translation: CASSFNVGVYEQYF. Drawing the rest from reference TRBV7-2 and TRBJ2-7, the complete variable domain is GAGVSQSPSNKVTEKGKDVELRCDPISGHTALYWYRQSLGQGLEFLIYFQGNSAPDKSGLPSDRFSAERTGGSVSTLTIQRTQQEDSAVYLCASSFNVGVYEQYFGPGTRLTVT.